The rows below give T cell receptor beta chains drawn from one sample of a study of cytomegalovirus exposure and HLA in healthy donors. Sequenced by immunoSEQ multiplex PCR; TCRdb stores in-frame clones only, minus some. Of around 99,000 clones listed, roughly 80% are singletons. Sequenced input: PBMCs. The receptor source for this set is a man in his forties or fifties in good health and CMV-seronegative. CDR3s include the opening cysteine and the closing phenylalanine or tryptophan. The order of the fields is D gene, CDR3 length, J gene, V gene, clone size, CDR3 DNA, CDR3 protein. D genes are given only for firm matches. Clone size is given for some rows only: seen once, a few or many times, or a class if the clone is expanded.

>NA|14|TRBJ2-1|TRBV11-2|few
TGTGCCAGCAGCAGACGGGACAAAAACAATGAGCAGTTCTTC
CASSRRDKNNEQFF
>NA|15|TRBJ1-2|TRBV5-6|NA
TGTGCCAGCAGCTTGGGTCCGGTTGGGGGCGAGGGGCTCCTCTTC
CASSLGPVGGEGLLF
>NA|16|TRBJ1-2|TRBV5-4|few
TGTGCCAGCAGCCCGCCGGACAGTTGGGGAAACTATGGCTACACCTTC
CASSPPDSWGNYGYTF
>NA|15|TRBJ1-1|TRBV6-5|NA
TGTGCCAGCAGTTACTCCGGGGGTCGGGGCAGTGAAGCTTTCTTT
CASSYSGGRGSEAFF
>NA|11|TRBJ2-1|TRBV10-1|NA
TGCGCCAGCAGTGGTGGCTATGAGCAGTTCTTC
CASSGGYEQFF
>NA|12|TRBJ2-1|TRBV7-9|NA
TGTGCCAGCAGCTCTATCTCTCATGAGCAGTTCTTC
CASSSISHEQFF
>TRBD2|16|TRBJ2-1|TRBV5-4|NA
TGTGCCAGCAGCTTGGAATCCGGGAGGGCCTACAATGAGCAGTTCTTC
CASSLESGRAYNEQFF
>TRBD1|16|TRBJ1-1|TRBV19|NA
TGTGCCAGTAGTATATGGGCCAGGGGGATGAACACTGAAGCTTTCTTT
CASSIWARGMNTEAFF
>TRBD2|18|TRBJ2-3|TRBV5-4|NA
TGTGCCAGCAGCGGGCGACTAGCGGGAGGGCCCAGCACAGATACGCAGTATTTT
CASSGRLAGGPSTDTQYF
>NA|13|TRBJ1-2|TRBV6-5|few
TGTGCCAGCAGGCAGGGTACCAACTATGGCTACACCTTC
CASRQGTNYGYTF
>TRBD2|15|TRBJ2-1|TRBV30|few
TGTGCCTGGAGTGTGACTAGCGCAACCTACAATGAGCAGTTCTTC
CAWSVTSATYNEQFF
>NA|15|TRBJ2-5|TRBV25-1|NA
TGTGCCAGCAGTGCTATCCGCGGGGCAAAAGAGACCCAGTACTTC
CASSAIRGAKETQYF
>TRBD2|15|TRBJ2-3|TRBV30|few
TGTGCCTGGAGTGTACAAGCGGGGGGTCCAGATACGCAGTATTTT
CAWSVQAGGPDTQYF
>TRBD1|16|TRBJ1-6|TRBV7-8|few
TGTGCCAGCAGCTCAATTTCCCGGGACAGGGGCTCACCCCTCCACTTT
CASSSISRDRGSPLHF
>TRBD2|18|TRBJ2-2|TRBV4-2|NA
TGTGCCAGCAGCCAATTTACCGGGACTAGCGGGAGAAATGGGGAGCTGTTTTTT
CASSQFTGTSGRNGELFF
>NA|11|TRBJ2-5|TRBV10-3|NA
TGTGCCATTTCCCAGAAAGAGACCCAGTACTTC
CAISQKETQYF
>NA|15|TRBJ1-3|TRBV28|NA
TGTGCCAGCAGTGGGGCGGTCCTCTCTGGAAACACCATATATTTT
CASSGAVLSGNTIYF
>NA|16|TRBJ1-2|TRBV6-4|few
TGTGCCAGCAGTGACTCTGAGACAGGAGCCCTCTATGGCTACACCTTC
CASSDSETGALYGYTF
>NA|15|TRBJ2-2|TRBV5-1|NA
TGCGCCAGCAGCTCGGACTTGGGGGGCACCGGGGAGCTGTTTTTT
CASSSDLGGTGELFF
>TRBD2|14|TRBJ2-5|TRBV2|NA
TGTGCCAGCAGAGGGGCCGGGGGGCAAGAGACCCAGTACTTC
CASRGAGGQETQYF